Following are 32 T cell receptor beta chains from one sample sequenced in a study of cytomegalovirus exposure and HLA in healthy donors. This PCR relied on a set of 60 Vbeta primers and 13 Jbeta primers. TCRdb's table, derived via immunoSEQ multiplex PCR, lists solely in-frame clones and lacks some. The sample consists of approximately 170,000 clones, 75% to 85% of them appearing once. Sequenced input: PBMCs. The receptors were sampled from a male donor in good health and CMV-seropositive.

The CDR3 protein is CASSLGEARRASYEQYF. In DNA, the CDR3 is TGTGCCAGCAGCTTAGGGGAGGCCCGACGTGCCTCCTACGAGCAGTACTTC. This chain links TRBV7-8 with TRBJ2-7, with D tentatively TRBD2 (6 bases). Germline assignment: CDR1 SGHVS and CDR2 FQNEAQ. Trimming cost V 1 base and J 0 bases, with 16 bases left between them. The CDR3 covers 17 residues.

The rearrangement joins TRBV5-6 to TRBJ1-2; D call uncertain. The CDR3 covers 14 residues. Germline lookup yields CDR1 SGHDT and CDR2 YYEEEE. Between the trimmed V and J ends, which lost 3 bases and 4 bases, there was a span of 13 bases. This chain's CDR3 is CASSSTYRVYGYTF. The CDR3 region has the DNA TGTGCCAGCAGCTCTACTTACAGAGTCTATGGCTACACCTTC.

The V gene is TRBV19, the J gene TRBJ1-5, with TRBD1 matching over 8 bases. The CDR3 runs to 15 residues. Germline CDR1 reads LNHDA; CDR2 reads SQIVND (reference sequence). V was pared by 5 bases and J by 5 bases, with 8 bases of the junction left unmatched. The CDR3 is CASSPPVTGDQPQHF. The CDR3 DNA follows: TGTGCCAGTAGTCCCCCGGTGACAGGGGATCAGCCCCAGCATTTT.

The gene calls are TRBV28 and TRBJ2-5; 8 positions match TRBD2. The CDR3 covers 15 residues. The germline CDR1 and CDR2 sequences are MDHEN and SYDVKM. V lost 6 bases to trimming and J lost 2 bases; unmatched junction nucleotides: 8. For the CDR3, the DNA is TGTGCCAGCAGCTTACCACGGGGGGGGCAAGAGACCCAGTACTTC. It codes for CASSLPRGGQETQYF.

The chain has TRBV5-1 and TRBJ1-2; D ambiguous. Germline loops: CDR1 SGHRS, CDR2 YFSETQ. This CDR3 is 12 amino acids long. The V end lost 2 bases, the J end lost 4 bases, and 6 bases lay between the germline ends. DNA of the CDR3: TGCGCCAGCAGCTTCGACATCTATGGCTACACCTTC. It translates to CASSFDIYGYTF. Full variable domain (remainder filled in from reference TRBV5-1 and TRBJ1-2): KAGVTQTPRYLIKTRGQQVTLSCSPISGHRSVSWYQQTPGQGLQFLFEYFSETQRNKGNFPGRFSGRQFSNSRSEMNVSTLELGDSALYLCASSFDIYGYTFGSGTRLTVV.

V gene TRBV5-1 combines with J gene TRBJ1-6; 7 bases line up with TRBD1. CDR3 size: 15 residues. V was pared by 4 bases and J by 10 bases, with 11 bases of the junction left unmatched. Germline CDR1 is SGHRS and CDR2 is YFSETQ. DNA of the CDR3: TGCGCCAGCAGCGTGCTGGGGACAGTAGAATCACCCCTCCACTTT. Translation: CASSVLGTVESPLHF.

The genes are TRBV25-1 and TRBJ1-5; no clear D. Germline V gives CDR1 MGHDK, CDR2 SYGVNS. Trimming took 3 bases from V and 6 from J, leaving 15 bases between them. The CDR3 consists of 15 residues. DNA for the CDR3: TGTGCCAGCAGTGAGGTTGGAGGGAGCGGTCAGCCCCAGCATTTT. Its translation: CASSEVGGSGQPQHF. The full variable domain, in which reference TRBV25-1 and TRBJ1-5 provide the parts outside the CDR3, is EADIYQTPRYLVIGTGKKITLECSQTMGHDKMYWYQQDPGMELHLIHYSYGVNSTEKGDLSSESTVSRIRTEHFPLTLESARPSHTSQYLCASSEVGGSGQPQHFGDGTRLSIL.

This chain connects TRBV6-5 to TRBJ1-2; 8 positions match TRBD1. The trim removed 6 bases at V and 6 bases at J, leaving 6 bases unmatched. Germline V gene sequence: CDR1 MNHEY, CDR2 SVGAGI. The CDR3 runs to 13 residues. CDR3 amino acids: CASSTYRGDGYTF. In nucleotides, the CDR3 is TGTGCCAGCAGCACATACAGGGGGGATGGCTACACCTTC.

This chain links TRBV6-1 with TRBJ1-1; D gene ambiguous. V was trimmed by 7 bases and J by 0 bases, leaving 9 bases between them. The CDR3 runs 13 residues. The germline CDR1 and CDR2 sequences are MNHNS and SASEGT. CDR3 DNA: TGTGCCAGCATGGCCAGGTTGAACACTGAAGCTTTCTTT. Protein product: CASMARLNTEAFF.

V and J are TRBV5-6 and TRBJ2-1, with a possible D match to TRBD1 (6 bases). Germline V lookup: CDR1 SGHDT, CDR2 YYEEEE. The V and J ends lost 6 bases and 5 bases respectively, with 15 bases between them. The CDR3 has 14 residues. The CDR3 region is CASNRAGDHNEQFF. CDR3 bases: TGTGCCAGCAACCGGGCAGGGGACCACAATGAGCAGTTCTTC.

There are a few counts of this clone. This chain uses TRBV5-6 with TRBJ2-7, with a possible D match to TRBD2 (5 bases). The V gene lost 1 base and the J gene lost 6 bases, with 11 bases spanning the gap. The CDR3 is 13 residues long. Germline assignment: CDR1 SGHDT and CDR2 YYEEEE. Written as DNA, the CDR3 is TGTGCCAGCAGCTTGTCTCCGGGGTTCGAGCAGTACTTC. Its translation: CASSLSPGFEQYF.

The chain combines TRBV6-1 with TRBJ1-1; D perhaps matches TRBD1 (5 bases). The germline V gene encodes CDR1 MNHNS and CDR2 SASEGT. Trimming removed 6 bases from V and 4 bases from J, with 15 bases in between. CDR3 length equals 14 residues. DNA for the CDR3: TGTGCCAGCAGCCCTTCGGGGGAGGGCACTGAAGCTTTCTTT. Amino acids: CASSPSGEGTEAFF.

This chain joins TRBV19 and TRBJ1-5; the D gene is possibly TRBD1 (6 bases). The CDR3 contains 15 residues. V was pared by 1 base and J by 5 bases, with 12 bases between. CDR1 and CDR2 (germline): LNHDA, SQIVND (reference sequence). This chain's CDR3 is CASSIAGTPYQPQHF. CDR3 sequence (DNA): TGTGCCAGTAGTATAGCGGGGACACCCTATCAGCCCCAGCATTTT.

The chain links TRBV5-5 to TRBJ2-7, with 7 bases aligning to TRBD1. Germline loops: CDR1 SGHKS, CDR2 YYEKEE (reference sequence). V lost 7 bases, J lost 2 bases, and 6 bases stayed unmatched. The length of the CDR3 is 13 residues. CDR3 sequence (DNA): TGTGCCAGCCGGGACAGCCTAACCTACGAGCAGTACTTC. This encodes CASRDSLTYEQYF.

This chain connects TRBV27 to TRBJ1-1, with a possible D match to TRBD1 (5 bases). The CDR3 is made up of 15 amino acids. Germline CDR1 reads MNHEY; CDR2 reads SMNVEV (reference sequence). V was pared by 4 bases and J by 5 bases, with 17 bases between. CDR3 coding DNA: TGTGCCAGCAGTTGGACCGGAAGGGGTTCGACTGAAGCTTTCTTT. Its protein is CASSWTGRGSTEAFF.

This clone was found a few times. The rearrangement joins TRBV5-1 to TRBJ2-5; 13 bases fit TRBD2. CDR1 and CDR2 from the germline V gene are SGHRS and YFSETQ. The CDR3 length is 17 residues. V lost 3 bases and J lost 4; bases outside the gene matches: 9. The DNA of the CDR3 is TGCGCCAGCAGCTCGGGACTAGCGGGGTCCCAAGCAGAGACCCAGTACTTC. This translates into CASSSGLAGSQAETQYF. The whole variable domain, filled in from reference TRBV5-1 and TRBJ2-5, reads KAGVTQTPRYLIKTRGQQVTLSCSPISGHRSVSWYQQTPGQGLQFLFEYFSETQRNKGNFPGRFSGRQFSNSRSEMNVSTLELGDSALYLCASSSGLAGSQAETQYFGPGTRLLVL.

The chain has TRBV13 and TRBJ2-7, with a tentative D call TRBD1 (6 bases). The germline V and J ends were trimmed by 2 bases and 3 bases, with 20 bases remaining between them. Germline CDR1 PRHDT, CDR2 FYEKMQ (reference sequence). This CDR3 spans 17 amino acids. The CDR3 loop is CASSLRQPQGSNYEQYF. The CDR3 nucleotides are TGTGCCAGCAGCTTAAGGCAGCCCCAGGGGTCAAACTACGAGCAGTACTTC.

V usage is TRBV7-9 and J usage is TRBJ1-2, with D perhaps TRBD1 (5 bases). The V end was cut by 5 bases, the J end by 8 bases, with 15 bases between. Per the germline V gene, CDR1 is SEHNR and CDR2 is FQNEAQ (reference sequence). The CDR3 extends over 13 amino acids. The CDR3 coding sequence is TGTGCCAGCAGCCCCCCGGGGGACCCGGGCTACACCTTC. Translated, it gives CASSPPGDPGYTF.

The chain combines TRBV2 with TRBJ2-3, with 9 bases fitting TRBD2. The germline V gene encodes CDR1 SNHLY and CDR2 FYNNEI. The CDR3 is 15 amino acids. The V and J ends lost 6 bases and 4 bases, in that order; junction bases with no gene match: 8. The CDR3 region is CASRETSGRADTQYF. In nucleotides, the CDR3 is TGTGCCAGCAGGGAGACTAGCGGTAGAGCAGATACGCAGTATTTT. Using reference TRBV2 and TRBJ2-3 for the parts outside the CDR3, the full variable domain is EPEVTQTPSHQVTQMGQEVILRCVPISNHLYFYWYRQILGQKVEFLVSFYNNEISEKSEIFDDQFSVERPDGSNFTLKIRSTKLEDSAMYFCASRETSGRADTQYFGPGTRLTVL.

Here the CDR3 reads CASSLEGVYYGYTF. The CDR3 DNA reads as TGCGCCAGCAGCTTGGAGGGGGTTTACTATGGCTACACCTTC. This chain connects TRBV5-1 to TRBJ1-2, with D possibly TRBD1 on 6 matching bases. CDR3 length: 14 residues. Germline lookup yields CDR1 SGHRS and CDR2 YFSETQ. V lost 0 bases and J 3 bases, leaving 9 bases between the germline ends.

The V and J genes are TRBV10-3 and TRBJ2-2, with TRBD2 identical over 10 bases. J lost 7 bases, V lost 3 bases, and 8 bases had no gene match. The CDR3 has 16 residues. CDR1 is ENHRY, CDR2 SYGVKD, per germline. The CDR3 nucleotides read TGTGCCATCAGTGACGGCCAGCGGGGGGGCGGCGGGGAGCTGTTTTTT. Its protein product is CAISDGQRGGGGELFF.

This sequence joins TRBV6-5 and TRBJ2-7; D may be TRBD1 (5 bases). The CDR3 contains 15 residues. The germline gives CDR1 MNHEY, CDR2 SVGAGI. V lost 0 bases to trimming and J lost 1 base, with 10 bases between them. CDR3 amino acids: CASSYSRAGSYEQYF. The CDR3 DNA follows: TGTGCCAGCAGTTACTCCAGGGCCGGTTCCTACGAGCAGTACTTC.

This chain joins TRBV5-8 and TRBJ2-3; TRBD2 agrees at 8 bases. This CDR3 has 19 amino acids. The trim removed 2 bases at V and 5 bases at J, leaving 19 bases unmatched. Germline loops: CDR1 SGHTS, CDR2 YDEGEE. The CDR3 DNA follows: TGTGCCAGCAGCTTCCGGGACTCCCATAGCGGGGACCCTTTAGATACGCAGTATTTT. Translating gives CASSFRDSHSGDPLDTQYF.

The rearrangement uses TRBV27 and TRBJ2-1; the match to TRBD1 covers 7 bases. CDR1 is MNHEY, CDR2 SMNVEV, per germline (reference sequence). The length of the CDR3 is 16 residues. The junction had 14 bases not matched to a gene; V was cut back by 5 bases and J by 7 bases. The CDR3 protein is CASSPWRQGILNEQFF. The CDR3 coding sequence is TGTGCCAGCAGTCCCTGGCGACAGGGTATATTAAATGAGCAGTTCTTC.

This sequence joins TRBV7-6 and TRBJ2-7, with 10 bases that match TRBD1. Germline CDR1 is SGHVS and CDR2 is FNYEAQ. CDR3 length: 15 residues. Trimming took 1 base from V and 5 from J; bases not matched to a gene: 5. CDR3 DNA sequence: TGTGCCAGCAGCTTAGGGACAGGGGGTGTTGACGAGCAGTACTTC. This translates into CASSLGTGGVDEQYF.

This clone was observed a handful of times. The rearrangement links TRBV4-1 to TRBJ1-2, with a weak D call TRBD1 (6 bases). The V gene lost 1 base and the J gene lost 4 bases, with 16 bases spanning the gap. CDR3 length: 16 residues. Germline V gives CDR1 MGHRA, CDR2 YSYEKL. CDR3 sequence (DNA): TGCGCCAGCAGCCAAGTAGCCTACAGGGAACCCTATGGCTACACCTTC. Translation: CASSQVAYREPYGYTF.

This clone was seen a single time. The rearrangement links TRBV5-8 to TRBJ2-7, with 7 bases matching TRBD1. The V segment lost 4 bases and the J segment 10 bases; nucleotides outside the gene matches: 11. The CDR3 runs 13 residues. The germline gives CDR1 SGHTS, CDR2 YDEGEE. The CDR3 protein is CASSQGPYRGQYF. The CDR3 DNA follows: TGTGCCAGCAGCCAGGGGCCCTACAGGGGACAGTACTTC.

The rearrangement links TRBV15 to TRBJ2-1; the match to TRBD1 covers 9 bases. The CDR3 runs to 13 residues. J was trimmed by 7 bases and V by 3 bases; bases with no gene match: 1. Germline values: CDR1 LNHNV, CDR2 YYDKDF (reference sequence). The CDR3 DNA reads as TGTGCCACCAGCAGGGGGACAGGGAATGAGCAGTTCTTC. Translating it yields CATSRGTGNEQFF. The full variable domain, with the rest looked up from reference TRBV15 and TRBJ2-1, is DAMVIQNPRYQVTQFGKPVTLSCSQTLNHNVMYWYQQKSSQAPKLLFHYYDKDFNNEADTPDNFQSRRPNTSFCFLDIRSPGLGDTAMYLCATSRGTGNEQFFGPGTRLTVL.

The sample holds one count of this clone. This chain links TRBV5-1 with TRBJ2-5; tentatively, D is TRBD1 (5 bases). The germline CDR1 and CDR2 sequences are SGHRS and YFSETQ. Trimming pared 4 bases from V and 4 bases from J, leaving 14 bases between. CDR3 size: 14 residues. The CDR3 bases are TGCGCCAGCAGCCCCTCGACCCAGGGAGAGACCCAGTACTTC. Its translation is CASSPSTQGETQYF.

The V and J genes are TRBV30 and TRBJ2-4; maybe TRBD2 (5 bases). Germline values: CDR1 GTSNPN, CDR2 SVGIG (reference sequence). Trimming removed 1 base from V and 0 bases from J, with 13 bases in between. The CDR3 consists of 16 residues. The CDR3 DNA reads as TGTGCCTGGAGTGGAGGGTGGGATTTAGCCAAAAACATTCAGTACTTC. This encodes CAWSGGWDLAKNIQYF. Complete variable domain (other parts from reference TRBV30 and TRBJ2-4): SQTIHQWPATLVQPVGSPLSLECTVEGTSNPNLYWYRQAAGRGLQLLFYSVGIGQISSEVPQNLSASRPQDRQFILSSKKLLLSDSGFYLCAWSGGWDLAKNIQYFGAGTRLSVL.

The rearrangement links TRBV6-5 to TRBJ1-2; D is perhaps TRBD1 (5 bases). Trimming shortened V by 5 bases and J by 2 bases, and 9 bases separated the two germline ends. Germline-derived CDR1 and CDR2 are MNHEY and SVGAGI. The CDR3 is 13 amino acids. The CDR3 DNA reads as TGTGCCAGCAGTCGACCAGGGAACTATGGCTACACCTTC. This codes for CASSRPGNYGYTF.

This chain uses TRBV30 with TRBJ2-2; D unclear. The CDR3 runs 12 residues. CDR1 is GTSNPN, CDR2 SVGIG, per germline (reference sequence). The V and J ends lost 6 bases and 6 bases respectively, with 11 bases between them. CDR3 in DNA: TGTGCCTGCCAACAGTTCCCCGGGGAGCTGTTTTTT. It is translated as CACQQFPGELFF. Variable domain in full (rest from reference TRBV30 and TRBJ2-2): SQTIHQWPATLVQPVGSPLSLECTVEGTSNPNLYWYRQAAGRGLQLLFYSVGIGQISSEVPQNLSASRPQDRQFILSSKKLLLSDSGFYLCACQQFPGELFFGEGSRLTVL.